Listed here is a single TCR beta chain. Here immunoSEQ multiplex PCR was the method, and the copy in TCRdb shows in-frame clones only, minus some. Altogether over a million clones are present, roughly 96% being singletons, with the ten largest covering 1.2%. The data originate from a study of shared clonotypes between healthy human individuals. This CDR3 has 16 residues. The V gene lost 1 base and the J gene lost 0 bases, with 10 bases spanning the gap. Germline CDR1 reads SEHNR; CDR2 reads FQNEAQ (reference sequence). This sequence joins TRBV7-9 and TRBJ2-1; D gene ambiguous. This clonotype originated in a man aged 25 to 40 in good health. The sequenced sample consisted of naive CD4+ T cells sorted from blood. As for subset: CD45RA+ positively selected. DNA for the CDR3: TGTGCCAGCAGCTTAGAATTGCGGAGCTCCTACAATGAGCAGTTCTTC. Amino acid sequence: CASSLELRSSYNEQFF.